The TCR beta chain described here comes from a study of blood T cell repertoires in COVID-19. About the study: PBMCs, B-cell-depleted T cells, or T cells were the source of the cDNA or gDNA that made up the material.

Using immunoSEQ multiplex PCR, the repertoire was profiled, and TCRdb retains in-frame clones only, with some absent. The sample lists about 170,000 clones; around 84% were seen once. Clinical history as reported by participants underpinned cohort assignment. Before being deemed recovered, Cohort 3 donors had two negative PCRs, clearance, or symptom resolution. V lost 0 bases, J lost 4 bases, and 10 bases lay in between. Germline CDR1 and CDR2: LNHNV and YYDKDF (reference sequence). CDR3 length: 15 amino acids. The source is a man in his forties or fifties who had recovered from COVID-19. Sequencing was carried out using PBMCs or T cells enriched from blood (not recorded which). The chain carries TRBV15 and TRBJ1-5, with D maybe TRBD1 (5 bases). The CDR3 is CATSRDHRKNQPQHF. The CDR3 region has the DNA TGTGCCACCAGCAGAGATCACAGGAAGAATCAGCCCCAGCATTTT.